This TCR beta chain was identified during a study of T cell responses to AZD1222 COVID-19 vaccine. Whole-study findings and limits: At baseline, just 6 or 7 AZD1222 recipients tested seropositive. Of spike-specific TCRs, nearly half reportedly target regions left unmutated in variants. Donors skewed white British and female; clonal diversity was possibly underestimated.

Measured with immunoSEQ multiplex PCR; TCRdb has only the in-frame clones, and not every one. The sample lists fewer than 70,000 clones, over 70% occurring once. This CDR3 comprises 14 residues. Germline V lookup: CDR1 SGHVS, CDR2 FQNEAQ. This clone has only a few counts. Its specificity is not known. The chain recombines TRBV7-8 with TRBJ1-5; the D is unclear. The sample in question was peripheral blood, obtained 28 days after the second AZD1222 dose. The source of this sequence is an adult who received the AZD1222 COVID-19 vaccine. The CDR3 region has the DNA TGTGACTTCCCGTGCACGAGGGACAATCAGCCCCAGCATTTT. This gives the protein CDFPCTRDNQPQHF.